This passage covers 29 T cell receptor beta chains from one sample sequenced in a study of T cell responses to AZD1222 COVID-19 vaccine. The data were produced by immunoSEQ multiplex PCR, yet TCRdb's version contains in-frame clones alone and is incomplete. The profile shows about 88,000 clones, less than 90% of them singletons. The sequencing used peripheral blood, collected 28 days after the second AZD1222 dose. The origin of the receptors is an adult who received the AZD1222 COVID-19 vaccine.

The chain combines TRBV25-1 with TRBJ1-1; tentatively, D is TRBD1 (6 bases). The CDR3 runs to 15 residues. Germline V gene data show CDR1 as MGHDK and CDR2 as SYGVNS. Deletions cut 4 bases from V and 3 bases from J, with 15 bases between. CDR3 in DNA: TGTGCCAGCAGTGGATATGCAGGGGCGCACACTGAAGCTTTCTTT. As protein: CASSGYAGAHTEAFF.

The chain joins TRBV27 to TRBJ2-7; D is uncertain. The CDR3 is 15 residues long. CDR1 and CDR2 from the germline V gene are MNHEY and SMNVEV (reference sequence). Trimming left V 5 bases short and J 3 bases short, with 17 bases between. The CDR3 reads CASSKVSLTYYEQYF. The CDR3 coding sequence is TGTGCCAGCAGTAAAGTGAGCTTAACCTACTACGAGCAGTACTTC.

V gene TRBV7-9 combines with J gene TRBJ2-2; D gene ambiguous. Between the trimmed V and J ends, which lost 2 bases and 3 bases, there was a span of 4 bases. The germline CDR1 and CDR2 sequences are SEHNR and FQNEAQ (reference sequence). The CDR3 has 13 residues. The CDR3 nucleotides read TGTGCCAGCAGCTTATTGGACACCGGGGAGCTGTTTTTT. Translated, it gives CASSLLDTGELFF.

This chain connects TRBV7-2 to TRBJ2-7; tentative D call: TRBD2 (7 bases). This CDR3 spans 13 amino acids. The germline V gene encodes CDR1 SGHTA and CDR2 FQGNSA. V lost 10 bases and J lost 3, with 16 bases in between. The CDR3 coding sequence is TGTGCCACCTCCAAGGGGGGGGTCTACGAGCAGTACTTC. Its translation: CATSKGGVYEQYF.

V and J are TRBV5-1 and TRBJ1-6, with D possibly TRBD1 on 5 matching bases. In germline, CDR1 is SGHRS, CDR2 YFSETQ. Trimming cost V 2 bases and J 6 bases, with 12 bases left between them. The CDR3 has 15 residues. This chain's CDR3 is CASSFSGLSNSPLHF. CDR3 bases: TGCGCCAGCAGCTTCTCGGGGCTTAGTAATTCACCCCTCCACTTT.

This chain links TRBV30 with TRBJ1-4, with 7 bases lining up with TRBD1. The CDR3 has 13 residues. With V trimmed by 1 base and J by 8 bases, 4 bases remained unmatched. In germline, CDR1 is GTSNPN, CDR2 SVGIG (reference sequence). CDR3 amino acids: CAWSAGGIEKLFF. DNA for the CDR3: TGTGCCTGGAGTGCAGGGGGAATCGAAAAACTGTTTTTT. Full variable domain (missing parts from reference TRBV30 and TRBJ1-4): SQTIHQWPATLVQPVGSPLSLECTVEGTSNPNLYWYRQAAGRGLQLLFYSVGIGQISSEVPQNLSASRPQDRQFILSSKKLLLSDSGFYLCAWSAGGIEKLFFGSGTQLSVL.

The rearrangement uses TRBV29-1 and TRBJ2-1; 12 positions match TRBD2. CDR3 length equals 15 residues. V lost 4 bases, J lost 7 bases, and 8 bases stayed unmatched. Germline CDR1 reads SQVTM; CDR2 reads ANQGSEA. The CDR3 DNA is TGCAGCGTTGCTGTAGCTAGCGGGGGGGGTAATGAGCAGTTCTTC. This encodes CSVAVASGGGNEQFF.

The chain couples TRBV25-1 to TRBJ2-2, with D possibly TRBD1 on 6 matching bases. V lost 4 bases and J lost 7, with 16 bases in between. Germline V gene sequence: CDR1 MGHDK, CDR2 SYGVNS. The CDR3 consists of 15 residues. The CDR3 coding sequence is TGTGCCAGCAGTGCTGACGTACAGGGTATCGGGGAGCTGTTTTTT. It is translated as CASSADVQGIGELFF.

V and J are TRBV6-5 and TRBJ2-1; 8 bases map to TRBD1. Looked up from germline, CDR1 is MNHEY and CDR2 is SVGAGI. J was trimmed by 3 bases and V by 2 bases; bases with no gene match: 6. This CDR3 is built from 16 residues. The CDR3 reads CASSYGPGTGYNEQFF. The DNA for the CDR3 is TGTGCCAGCAGTTACGGCCCCGGGACAGGCTACAATGAGCAGTTCTTC.

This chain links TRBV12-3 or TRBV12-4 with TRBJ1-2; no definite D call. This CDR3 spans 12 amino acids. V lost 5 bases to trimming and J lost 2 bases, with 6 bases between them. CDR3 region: CASSPLNYGYTF. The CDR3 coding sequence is TGTGCCAGCAGTCCCCTCAACTATGGCTACACCTTC.

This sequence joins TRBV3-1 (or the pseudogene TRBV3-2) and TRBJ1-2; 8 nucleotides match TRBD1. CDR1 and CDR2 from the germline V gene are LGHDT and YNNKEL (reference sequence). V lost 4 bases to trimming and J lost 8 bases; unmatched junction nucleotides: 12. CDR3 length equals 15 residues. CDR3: CASSPPRTGWSGYTF. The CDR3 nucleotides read TGTGCCAGCAGCCCCCCCCGGACAGGGTGGTCGGGCTACACCTTC.

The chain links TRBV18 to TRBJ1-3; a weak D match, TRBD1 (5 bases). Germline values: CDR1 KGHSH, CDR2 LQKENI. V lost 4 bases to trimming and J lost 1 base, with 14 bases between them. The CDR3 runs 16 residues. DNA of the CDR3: TGTGCCAGCTCACAACCGGGACGGAGTTCTGGAAACACCATATATTTT. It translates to CASSQPGRSSGNTIYF. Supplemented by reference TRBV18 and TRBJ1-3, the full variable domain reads NAGVMQNPRHLVRRRGQEARLRCSPMKGHSHVYWYRQLPEEGLKFMVYLQKENIIDESGMPKERFSAEFPKEGPSILRIQQVVRGDSAAYFCASSQPGRSSGNTIYFGEGSWLTVV.

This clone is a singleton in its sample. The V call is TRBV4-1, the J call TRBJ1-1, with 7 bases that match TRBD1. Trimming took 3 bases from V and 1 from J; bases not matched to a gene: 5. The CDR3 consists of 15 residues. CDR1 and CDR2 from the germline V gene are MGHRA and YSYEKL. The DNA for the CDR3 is TGCGCCAGCAGCCAGGAGGGGGCGCGGAACACTGAAGCTTTCTTT. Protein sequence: CASSQEGARNTEAFF.

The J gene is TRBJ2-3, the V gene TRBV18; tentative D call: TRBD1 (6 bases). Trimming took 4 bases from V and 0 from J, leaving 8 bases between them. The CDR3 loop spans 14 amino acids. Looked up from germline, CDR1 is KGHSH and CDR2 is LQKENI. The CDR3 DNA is TGTGCCAGCTCACAGGGGGTAAGCACAGATACGCAGTATTTT. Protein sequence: CASSQGVSTDTQYF.

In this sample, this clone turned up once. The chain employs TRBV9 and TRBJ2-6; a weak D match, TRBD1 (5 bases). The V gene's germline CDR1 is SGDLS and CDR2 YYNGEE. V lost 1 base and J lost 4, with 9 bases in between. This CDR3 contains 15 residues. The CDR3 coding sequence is TGTGCCAGCAGCGTATCAGGGCTCGGGGCCAACGTCCTGACTTTC. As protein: CASSVSGLGANVLTF. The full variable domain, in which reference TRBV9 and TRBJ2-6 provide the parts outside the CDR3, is DSGVTQTPKHLITATGQRVTLRCSPRSGDLSVYWYQQSLDQGLQFLIQYYNGEERAKGNILERFSAQQFPDLHSELNLSSLELGDSALYFCASSVSGLGANVLTFGAGSRLTVL.

The CDR3: CASSPIGDEQFF. CDR3 sequence (DNA): TGTGCCAGCTCACCCATCGGCGATGAGCAGTTCTTC. The chain links TRBV18 to TRBJ2-1; D unresolved. The CDR3 runs 12 residues. Trimming pared 3 bases from V and 8 bases from J, leaving 8 bases between. Germline V gives CDR1 KGHSH, CDR2 LQKENI.

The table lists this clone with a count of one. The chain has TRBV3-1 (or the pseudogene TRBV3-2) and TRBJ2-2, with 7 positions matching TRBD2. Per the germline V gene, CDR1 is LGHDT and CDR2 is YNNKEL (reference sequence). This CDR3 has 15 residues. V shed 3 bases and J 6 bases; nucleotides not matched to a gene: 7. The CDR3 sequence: CASSHWDYLPGELFF. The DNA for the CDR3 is TGTGCCAGCAGCCACTGGGACTATCTACCCGGGGAGCTGTTTTTT.

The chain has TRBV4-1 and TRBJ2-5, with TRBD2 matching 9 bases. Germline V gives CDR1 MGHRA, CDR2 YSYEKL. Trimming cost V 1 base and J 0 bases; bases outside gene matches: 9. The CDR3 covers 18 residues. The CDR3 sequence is CASSQVGLVAGDQETQYF. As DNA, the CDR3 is TGCGCCAGCAGCCAAGTTGGTTTAGTAGCGGGGGACCAAGAGACCCAGTACTTC.

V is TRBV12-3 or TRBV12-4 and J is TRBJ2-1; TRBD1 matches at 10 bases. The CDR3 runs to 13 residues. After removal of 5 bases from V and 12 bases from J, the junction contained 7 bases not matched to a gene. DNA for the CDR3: TGTGCCAGCAGTCGACAGGGGGCAATCGGGCAGTTCTTC. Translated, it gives CASSRQGAIGQFF.

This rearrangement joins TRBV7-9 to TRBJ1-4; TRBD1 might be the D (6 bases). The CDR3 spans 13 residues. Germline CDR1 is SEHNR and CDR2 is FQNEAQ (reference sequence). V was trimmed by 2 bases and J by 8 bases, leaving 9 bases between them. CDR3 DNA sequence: TGTGCCAGCAGCTTAACAGGGCCGGAAAAACTGTTTTTT. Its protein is CASSLTGPEKLFF.

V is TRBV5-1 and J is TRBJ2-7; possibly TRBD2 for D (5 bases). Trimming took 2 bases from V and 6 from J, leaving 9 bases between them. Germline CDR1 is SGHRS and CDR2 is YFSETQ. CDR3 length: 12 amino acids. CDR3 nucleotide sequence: TGCGCCAGCAGCTTCGGGGTTTCCGAGCAGTACTTC. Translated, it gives CASSFGVSEQYF.

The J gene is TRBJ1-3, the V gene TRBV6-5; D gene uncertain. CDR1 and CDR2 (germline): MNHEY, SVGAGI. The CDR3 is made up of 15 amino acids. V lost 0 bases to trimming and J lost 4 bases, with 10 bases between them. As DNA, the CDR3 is TGTGCCAGCAGTTACTCGTTTCCAGACGGAAACACCATATATTTT. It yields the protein CASSYSFPDGNTIYF.

CDR3 sequence: CASSKKALKNTEAFF. DNA of the CDR3: TGTGCCAGCAGCAAAAAGGCCCTTAAGAACACTGAAGCTTTCTTT. This chain joins TRBV21-1 and TRBJ1-1. TRBV21-1 counts as a pseudogene. The CDR3 has 15 residues.

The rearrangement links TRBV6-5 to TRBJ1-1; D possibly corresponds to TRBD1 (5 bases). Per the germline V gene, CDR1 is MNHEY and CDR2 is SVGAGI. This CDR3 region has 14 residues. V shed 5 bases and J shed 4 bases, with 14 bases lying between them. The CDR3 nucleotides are TGTGCCAGCAGTAATGGGGGGTCGATCACTGAAGCTTTCTTT. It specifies CASSNGGSITEAFF.

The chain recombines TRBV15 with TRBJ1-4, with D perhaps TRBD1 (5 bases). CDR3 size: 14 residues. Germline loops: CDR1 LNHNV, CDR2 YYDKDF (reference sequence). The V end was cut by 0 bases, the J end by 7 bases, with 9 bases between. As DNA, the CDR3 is TGTGCCACCAGCAGAGACAGGGCGCGTGAAAAACTGTTTTTT. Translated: CATSRDRAREKLFF.

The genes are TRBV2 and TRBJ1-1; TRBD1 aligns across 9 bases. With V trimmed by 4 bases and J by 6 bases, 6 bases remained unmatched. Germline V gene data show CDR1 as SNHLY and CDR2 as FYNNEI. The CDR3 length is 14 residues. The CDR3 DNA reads TGTGCCAGCAGTGTAGGGACAGGGTTAGCTGAAGCTTTCTTT. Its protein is CASSVGTGLAEAFF.

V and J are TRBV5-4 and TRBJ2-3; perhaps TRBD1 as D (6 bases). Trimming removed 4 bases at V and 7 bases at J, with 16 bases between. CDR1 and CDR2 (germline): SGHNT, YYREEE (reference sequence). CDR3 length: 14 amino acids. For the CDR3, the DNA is TGTGCCAGCAGCCCCACGCTAACAGGGAATACGCAGTATTTT. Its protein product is CASSPTLTGNTQYF.

In DNA, the CDR3 is TGCAGCGTCGACTCCACAGGGGACGAGCAGTACTTC. Protein product: CSVDSTGDEQYF. The chain employs TRBV29-1 and TRBJ2-7; 7 nucleotides align to TRBD1. V dropped 6 bases and J dropped 5; count of bases not matched to a gene: 7. Germline assignment: CDR1 SQVTM and CDR2 ANQGSEA. The CDR3 contains 12 residues.

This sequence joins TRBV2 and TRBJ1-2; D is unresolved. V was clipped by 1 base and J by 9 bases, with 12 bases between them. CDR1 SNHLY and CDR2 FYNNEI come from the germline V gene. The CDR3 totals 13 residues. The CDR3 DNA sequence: TGTGCCAGCAGTGAAGAGACGGTTCAGAGCTACACCTTC. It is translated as CASSEETVQSYTF.